This TCR beta chain was recorded in a study of identical twins. Study observations and caveats: Not following the same donors, the study drew its conclusions from cross-sectional statistical analysis.

Many counts were recorded for this clonotype. What it binds is unknown. J lost 12 bases, V lost 4 bases, and 18 bases had no gene match. This CDR3 comprises 17 residues. In germline, CDR1 is MGHRA, CDR2 YSYEKL. TCRdb redid the calling of the 5' RACE reads with MiXCR, one entry per CDR3 protein. The repertoire consists of fewer than 800,000 distinct CDR3 sequences, with around 7.4% occurring once and the leading ten covering about 1.6%. This sample also belongs to another study, concerning yellow fever vaccine responses in identical twins.

The V gene is TRBV4-1, the J gene TRBJ2-1; 10 bases fit TRBD2. The TCR was taken from a woman younger than 35 in good health. Sequencing was done on a sample of PBMCs. DNA for the CDR3: TGCGCCAGCAGCCCCTACCCAGCGGGAGGGCCTATTGTATGGCAGTTCTTC. The encoded protein is CASSPYPAGGPIVWQFF.